These 18 T cell receptor beta chains were all obtained from the same sample, sequenced in a study of blood T cell repertoires in COVID-19. Sequencing used immunoSEQ multiplex PCR; TCRdb keeps in-frame clones, though not all of them. The data contain approximately 300,000 clones, 70% to 90% of them singletons. Sample: PBMCs or T cells enriched from blood (not recorded which). The receptors were gathered from a man under 40 who had recovered from COVID-19.

The rearrangement uses TRBV27 and TRBJ2-7; D might be TRBD2 (7 bases). Germline CDR1 MNHEY, CDR2 SMNVEV (reference sequence). The germline V and J ends were trimmed by 7 bases and 6 bases, with 22 bases remaining between them. This CDR3 contains 15 residues. In DNA, the CDR3 is TGTGCCAGCACTCATATGGGGGGGGGCAGGGGCGAGCAGTACTTC. Translating gives CASTHMGGGRGEQYF.

This clone was seen more than once but under ten times. The chain links TRBV11-2 to TRBJ2-3; 10 positions agree with TRBD2. The germline V gene encodes CDR1 SGHAT and CDR2 FQNNGV. The CDR3 runs to 16 residues. V shed 5 bases and J 8 bases; nucleotides not matched to a gene: 13. In DNA, the CDR3 is TGTGCCAGCAGCCACGAGGTAGCGGGGGGCCGCGGTACGCAGTATTTT. Encoded protein: CASSHEVAGGRGTQYF.

V usage is TRBV28 and J usage is TRBJ2-1; D ambiguous. The CDR3 spans 14 residues. Germline V gene lookup returns CDR1 MDHEN and CDR2 SYDVKM. V lost 8 bases and J 5 bases, leaving 16 bases between the germline ends. CDR3 DNA sequence: TGTGCCAGCGCAAAATCGACTGGAAACAATGAGCAGTTCTTC. Protein product: CASAKSTGNNEQFF. Full variable domain (rest looked up from reference TRBV28 and TRBJ2-1): DVKVTQSSRYLVKRTGEKVFLECVQDMDHENMFWYRQDPGLGLRLIYFSYDVKMKEKGDIPEGYSVSREKKERFSLILESASTNQTSMYLCASAKSTGNNEQFFGPGTRLTVL.

The rearrangement links TRBV4-2 to TRBJ1-1; D is possibly TRBD1 (6 bases). This CDR3 region has 14 residues. V was clipped by 0 bases and J by 6 bases, with 11 bases between them. Germline loops: CDR1 LGHNA, CDR2 YNFKEQ. The CDR3 nucleotides read TGTGCCAGCAGCCAAGATTCAGGGGCGGCTGAAGCTTTCTTT. Its translation is CASSQDSGAAEAFF.

A note on this clone: Other DNA sequences in this specimen translate into the identical CDR3. V gene TRBV27 combines with J gene TRBJ2-7, with TRBD2 matching 7 bases. The germline V gene encodes CDR1 MNHEY and CDR2 SMNVEV (reference sequence). J lost 3 bases, V lost 3 bases, and 2 bases had no gene match. This CDR3 comprises 13 residues. The CDR3 protein is CASSFGRDYEQYF. CDR3 nucleotide sequence: TGTGCCAGCAGTTTTGGGAGGGACTACGAGCAGTACTTC.

V usage is TRBV18 and J usage is TRBJ1-4; TRBD1 might be the D (6 bases). V lost 3 bases and J 4 bases, leaving 15 bases between the germline ends. Germline loops: CDR1 KGHSH, CDR2 LQKENI. The CDR3 contains 16 residues. The CDR3 DNA follows: TGTGCCAGCTCACCTACAGGGCGCATGGATAATGAAAAACTGTTTTTT. Its translation is CASSPTGRMDNEKLFF.

V and J are TRBV3-1 (or the pseudogene TRBV3-2) and TRBJ2-5; 13 positions match TRBD2. CDR1 is LGHDT and CDR2 is YNNKEL in the germline V gene (reference sequence). The ends lost 3 bases at V and 3 bases at J; junction bases unmatched: 7. The CDR3 spans 17 residues. The CDR3 region has the DNA TGTGCCAGCAGCCAGTCACTAGCGGGGGGGCCCAAAGAGACCCAGTACTTC. Translating it yields CASSQSLAGGPKETQYF.

This clone has only one observation. The V and J genes are TRBV30 and TRBJ1-1; perhaps TRBD1 as D (5 bases). In germline, CDR1 is GTSNPN, CDR2 SVGIG (reference sequence). V lost 4 bases and J 1 base, leaving 10 bases between the germline ends. This CDR3 is 13 amino acids long. The CDR3 DNA reads TGTGCCTGGACAGGACAATGGAACACTGAAGCTTTCTTT. It codes for CAWTGQWNTEAFF.

V usage is TRBV30 and J usage is TRBJ2-7; 8 nucleotides line up with TRBD2. There are 14 residues in the CDR3. Germline V CDR1 and CDR2: GTSNPN, SVGIG (reference sequence). The V and J ends lost 4 bases and 4 bases, in that order; junction bases with no gene match: 9. The CDR3 coding sequence is TGTGCCTGGAACCCGGGACTAGGTACGTACGAGCAGTACTTC. Protein: CAWNPGLGTYEQYF.

The chain links TRBV6-1 to TRBJ2-1; TRBD2 aligns across 12 bases. CDR1 MNHNS and CDR2 SASEGT come from the germline V gene. J gave up 0 bases and V 4 bases, and 4 bases lay outside the gene matches. This CDR3 is 17 amino acids long. Written as DNA, the CDR3 is TGTGCCAGCAGTGGACTAGCGGGAGAGAACTCCTACAATGAGCAGTTCTTC. This codes for CASSGLAGENSYNEQFF.

This clone turned up a few times. V usage is TRBV28 and J usage is TRBJ1-6; D not resolved. Trimming took 11 bases from V and 2 from J, leaving 10 bases between them. The CDR3 contains 13 residues. The germline gives CDR1 MDHEN, CDR2 SYDVKM. CDR3 nucleotides: TGTGCCGGCACCCGGGCCTATAATTCACCCCTCCACTTT. This codes for CAGTRAYNSPLHF.

The J gene is TRBJ1-1, the V gene TRBV5-1; 12 bases match TRBD1. This CDR3 region has 17 residues. Germline V gene sequence: CDR1 SGHRS, CDR2 YFSETQ. V dropped 4 bases and J dropped 1; count of bases not matched to a gene: 8. The chain's CDR3 is CASSAGTGGWKNTEAFF. CDR3 in DNA: TGCGCCAGCAGCGCCGGGACAGGGGGCTGGAAGAACACTGAAGCTTTCTTT.

The chain is built from TRBV11-2 and TRBJ2-3; TRBD1 matches 10 bases. The CDR3 loop spans 16 amino acids. CDR1 SGHAT and CDR2 FQNNGV come from the germline V gene. Trimming removed 3 bases from V and 1 base from J; junction bases left unmatched: 4. CDR3 loop: CASSFRQGAGTDTQYF. CDR3 coding DNA: TGTGCCAGCAGCTTCCGACAGGGGGCGGGCACAGATACGCAGTATTTT.

The chain combines TRBV2 with TRBJ1-5; TRBD1 aligns across 7 bases. With V trimmed by 6 bases and J by 2 bases, 4 bases remained unmatched. Germline assignment: CDR1 SNHLY and CDR2 FYNNEI. This CDR3 is built from 14 residues. CDR3 nucleotides: TGTGCCAGCAGGGGACAGACAGGCAATCAGCCCCAGCATTTT. This codes for CASRGQTGNQPQHF.

J is TRBJ1-2 and V is TRBV5-1, with D tentatively TRBD1 (5 bases). Germline-derived CDR1 and CDR2 are SGHRS and YFSETQ. The V gene lost 0 bases and the J gene lost 0 bases, with 9 bases spanning the gap. The CDR3 is 15 amino acids. CDR3 region: CASSLDGRANYGYTF. DNA for the CDR3: TGCGCCAGCAGCTTGGATGGCAGGGCTAACTATGGCTACACCTTC.

The chain combines TRBV18 with TRBJ2-3, with TRBD1 as a possible D gene (6 bases). The CDR3 consists of 15 residues. Germline V gene sequence: CDR1 KGHSH, CDR2 LQKENI. V was shortened by 1 base and J by 4 bases, with 12 bases between the two germline ends. The CDR3, as DNA: TGTGCCAGCTCACCACTGGGTACAGGGCCAGATACGCAGTATTTT. This codes for CASSPLGTGPDTQYF.

CDR3 sequence: CAWGSGAGTDTQYF. The DNA of the CDR3 is TGTGCCTGGGGAAGCGGGGCCGGCACAGATACGCAGTATTTT. The chain carries TRBV30 and TRBJ2-3, with TRBD2 identical over 7 bases. The CDR3 spans 14 residues. V shed 5 bases, J shed 1 base, and the junction held 6 bases outside the gene matches. CDR1 and CDR2 (germline): GTSNPN, SVGIG (reference sequence). Combining the CDR3 with reference TRBV30 and TRBJ2-3 gives the whole variable domain SQTIHQWPATLVQPVGSPLSLECTVEGTSNPNLYWYRQAAGRGLQLLFYSVGIGQISSEVPQNLSASRPQDRQFILSSKKLLLSDSGFYLCAWGSGAGTDTQYFGPGTRLTVL.

The chain has TRBV4-1 and TRBJ2-7, with 9 bases fitting TRBD1. The germline CDR1 and CDR2 sequences are MGHRA and YSYEKL. With V trimmed by 2 bases and J by 8 bases, 7 bases remained unmatched. The CDR3 runs 14 residues. The CDR3 nucleotides read TGCGCCAGCAGCCAACCGGGACAGGGTTTCAAGCAGTACTTC. Translated: CASSQPGQGFKQYF.